This T cell receptor beta chain came from a study of cytomegalovirus exposure and HLA in healthy donors. The PCR was carried out with 60 Vbeta primers and 13 Jbeta primers. Profiled with immunoSEQ multiplex PCR; TCRdb holds only in-frame clones, not every one. The sample records around 150,000 clones, about 63% being singletons. The study, taken as a whole, reports: TCR beta sequences numbering 15,000 to 20,000 were associated with HLA alleles at 0.05 false discovery rate in a later analysis. Among the sequence variants, a highly shared cluster was likely an artifact of sequencing. Across all donors, roughly uniform sequencing depth was an assumption of the presence/absence analyses. In an earlier analysis, productive rearrangement rates for most beta V segments clustered near 87% or 30%.

On this clone itself: Its antigen remains unidentified.

The length of the CDR3 is 16 residues. V lost 1 base, J lost 3 bases, and 12 bases lay in between. Germline CDR1 LNHDA, CDR2 SQIVND (reference sequence). V usage is TRBV19 and J usage is TRBJ2-2; D remains unclear. The sample was PBMCs. The clonotype was recovered from a woman aged 40 to 55 in good health and CMV-seropositive. This chain's CDR3 is CASSIGDSKDTGELFF. The CDR3 DNA is TGTGCCAGTAGTATAGGTGATAGCAAGGACACCGGGGAGCTGTTTTTT.